One and the same sample provided the 23 T cell receptor beta chains below, sequenced in a study of vaccination effects on CD4 cells after COVID-19. These receptors have no known antigen. Having been cultured for under twelve days, the cells underwent CD4+ T cell isolation. Each participant was given two doses of one vaccine (BNT162b2 or mRNA-1273). Libraries were prepared by immunoSEQ multiplex PCR; TCRdb keeps only in-frame clonotypes and omits some of them. The repertoire consists of 43,000 or so clones, with about three quarters occurring once and the leading ten covering 6% to 7%. The sample here was CD4+ T cells from PBMCs cultured without peptide, taken after COVID-19 vaccination. All receptors derive from a human donor who received a COVID-19 vaccine.

V is TRBV29-1 and J is TRBJ1-2; 8 bases fit TRBD1. The CDR3 is 13 amino acids. The junction had 5 bases not matched to a gene; V was cut back by 4 bases and J by 4 bases. CDR1 is SQVTM, CDR2 ANQGSEA, per germline. The CDR3 region is CSVVRTGTYGYTF. The CDR3 DNA follows: TGCAGCGTTGTGCGGACAGGGACCTATGGCTACACCTTC.

The chain employs TRBV11-2 and TRBJ2-3; 7 bases line up with TRBD1. CDR1 is SGHAT and CDR2 is FQNNGV in the germline V gene. The V gene end was trimmed by 5 bases and the J gene end by 1 base; junction bases not matched to a gene: 3. The CDR3 loop spans 14 amino acids. CDR3 amino acids: CASSPGQRTDTQYF. The CDR3 DNA reads TGTGCCAGCAGCCCGGGACAGCGCACAGATACGCAGTATTTT.

The chain combines TRBV11-2 with TRBJ2-7, with 9 bases matching TRBD2. Germline V gene data show CDR1 as SGHAT and CDR2 as FQNNGV. The junction had 11 bases not matched to a gene; V was cut back by 1 base and J by 1 base. The CDR3 is 18 amino acids. CDR3 loop: CASSLVGGGAVGSYEQYF. In nucleotides, the CDR3 is TGTGCCAGCAGCTTAGTCGGCGGGGGGGCCGTAGGATCCTACGAGCAGTACTTC.

This clone has just a few counts. The rearrangement joins TRBV28 to TRBJ1-2; 11 positions match TRBD1. The germline CDR1 and CDR2 sequences are MDHEN and SYDVKM. V shed 6 bases, J shed 1 base, and the junction held 4 bases outside the gene matches. The CDR3 sequence is 15 residues long. The CDR3: CASRGTGGVNYGYTF. CDR3 DNA: TGTGCCAGCAGGGGGACAGGGGGTGTTAACTATGGCTACACCTTC.

This clone showed up just once. The rearrangement uses TRBV29-1 and TRBJ2-7; D is uncertain. Germline loops: CDR1 SQVTM, CDR2 ANQGSEA. The CDR3 runs 14 residues. V lost 0 bases and J lost 0, with 9 bases in between. CDR3 in DNA: TGCAGCGTTGAAGATACCAGGAGCTCCTACGAGCAGTACTTC. Residues: CSVEDTRSSYEQYF.

The CDR3 here is CASSLFSGANQPQHF. CDR3 in DNA: TGTGCCAGCAGCTTATTTTCGGGAGCAAATCAGCCCCAGCATTTT. The rearrangement uses TRBV7-6 and TRBJ1-5; unclear D gene. There are 15 residues in the CDR3. The germline V gene has CDR1 SGHVS and CDR2 FNYEAQ. With 2 bases removed from V and 4 bases from J, the gap between germline ends came to 12 bases.

The V call is TRBV12-3 or TRBV12-4, the J call TRBJ2-7; D gene uncertain. Trimming left V 3 bases short and J 3 bases short, with 3 bases between. The CDR3 runs 11 residues. The DNA of the CDR3 is TGTGCCAGCAGTTTTTACTACGAGCAGTACTTC. Protein: CASSFYYEQYF.

The chain employs TRBV10-1 and TRBJ2-7, with 9 bases that match TRBD1. Germline lookup yields CDR1 WNHNN and CDR2 SYGVQD (reference sequence). The CDR3 runs to 14 residues. V gave up 2 bases and J gave up 12 bases; unmatched junction bases: 11. DNA for the CDR3: TGCGCCAGCAGTGAGGCTCGGGGACAGGGACAGAGGTACTTC. Translated, it gives CASSEARGQGQRYF.

The chain recombines TRBV2 with TRBJ2-1; no reliable D call. This CDR3 region has 15 residues. The V gene's germline CDR1 is SNHLY and CDR2 FYNNEI. V was cut by 3 bases and J by 0 bases, with 9 bases left in between. CDR3 loop: CASSDRSSSYNEQFF. CDR3 sequence (DNA): TGTGCCAGCAGTGACAGGTCGAGCTCCTACAATGAGCAGTTCTTC.

DNA for the CDR3: TGCAGTGCTAGAGGGGCAGTCCAAGCTTTCTTT. Amino acids: CSARGAVQAFF. The chain couples TRBV20-1 to TRBJ1-1, with D unclear. The CDR3 consists of 11 residues. CDR1 and CDR2 from the germline V gene are DFQATT and SNEGSKA (reference sequence). V lost 1 base, J lost 9 bases, and 9 bases lay in between.

The genes are TRBV3-1 (or the pseudogene TRBV3-2) and TRBJ1-5, with unresolved D. The CDR3 spans 17 residues. V was trimmed by 0 bases and J by 0 bases, leaving 12 bases between them. Germline-derived CDR1 and CDR2 are LGHDT and YNNKEL (reference sequence). Written as DNA, the CDR3 is TGTGCCAGCAGCCAAGATGGTTGGGGTGATAGCAATCAGCCCCAGCATTTT. This sequence encodes CASSQDGWGDSNQPQHF.

This clone was observed a handful of times. The chain joins TRBV19 to TRBJ2-2, with no clear D. V was shortened by 5 bases and J by 1 base, with 8 bases between the two germline ends. The CDR3 is 14 amino acids. CDR1 is LNHDA and CDR2 is SQIVND in the germline V gene (reference sequence). This CDR3 reads CASSLQQNTGELFF. In nucleotides, the CDR3 is TGTGCCAGTAGTCTCCAACAGAACACCGGGGAGCTGTTTTTT.

The V gene is TRBV10-2, the J gene TRBJ2-6, with D possibly TRBD2 on 7 matching bases. The germline gives CDR1 WSHSY, CDR2 SAAADI. The CDR3 spans 16 residues. Trimming removed 4 bases at V and 0 bases at J, with 10 bases between. The CDR3 loop is CASSGGGLSGANVLTF. CDR3 nucleotide sequence: TGCGCCAGCAGTGGGGGGGGCCTCTCTGGGGCCAACGTCCTGACTTTC.

This chain joins TRBV2 and TRBJ2-5, with unresolved D. The V gene lost 2 bases and the J gene lost 5 bases, with 15 bases spanning the gap. Germline CDR1 SNHLY, CDR2 FYNNEI. The CDR3 is 15 amino acids. The CDR3 spells CASSEQLVSRETQYF. CDR3 nucleotides: TGTGCCAGCAGTGAACAACTTGTTTCCAGGGAGACCCAGTACTTC.

The chain joins TRBV30 to TRBJ1-3; 9 positions agree with TRBD1. Unmatched junction bases numbered 2, after V lost 5 bases and J lost 0 bases. Looked up from germline, CDR1 is GTSNPN and CDR2 is SVGIG (reference sequence). CDR3 length: 14 residues. CDR3: CAWGTGSSGNTIYF. The CDR3 DNA follows: TGTGCCTGGGGGACAGGGTCCTCTGGAAACACCATATATTTT.

This chain uses TRBV4-2 with TRBJ1-2; 8 bases are shared with TRBD1. Germline CDR1 and CDR2: LGHNA and YNFKEQ. The CDR3 is made up of 15 amino acids. V shed 3 bases and J 8 bases; nucleotides not matched to a gene: 11. The CDR3 loop reads CASSQGEGQAGGYTF. The DNA for the CDR3 is TGTGCCAGCAGCCAGGGGGAGGGACAGGCTGGCGGCTACACCTTC.

V and J are TRBV14 and TRBJ2-7, with D perhaps matching TRBD2 (5 bases). Trimming took 3 bases from V and 3 from J, leaving 6 bases between them. This CDR3 contains 12 residues. CDR1 and CDR2 (germline): SGHDN, FVKESK. DNA of the CDR3: TGTGCCAGCAGCCAGGACTTCTACGAGCAGTACTTC. Translating gives CASSQDFYEQYF.

The chain is built from TRBV7-6 and TRBJ2-3; a weak D match, TRBD1 (6 bases). Germline-derived CDR1 and CDR2 are SGHVS and FNYEAQ. Between the trimmed V and J ends, which lost 4 bases and 1 base, there was a span of 15 bases. This CDR3 region has 16 residues. Here the CDR3 reads CASSSPPGQRTDTQYF. CDR3 DNA: TGTGCCAGCAGCTCGCCTCCGGGACAACGCACAGATACGCAGTATTTT.

V and J are TRBV5-4 and TRBJ2-7; 14 bases are shared with TRBD2. The CDR3 extends over 18 amino acids. Germline V gene lookup returns CDR1 SGHNT and CDR2 YYREEE (reference sequence). The J segment lost 6 bases and the V segment lost 0 bases, leaving 11 bases of the junction unmatched. The chain's CDR3 is CASSLAGTSGREATEQYF. Written as DNA, the CDR3 is TGTGCCAGCAGCTTGGCAGGGACTAGCGGGAGAGAGGCTACCGAGCAGTACTTC.

J is TRBJ2-1 and V is TRBV27; TRBD2 agrees at 13 bases. The CDR3 length is 17 residues. V lost 7 bases to trimming and J lost 0 bases; unmatched junction nucleotides: 6. Germline V gene data show CDR1 as MNHEY and CDR2 as SMNVEV (reference sequence). The CDR3 spells CASTPGLAGVSYNEQFF. The DNA for the CDR3 is TGTGCCAGCACCCCAGGACTAGCGGGAGTCTCCTACAATGAGCAGTTCTTC.

This clone ranks as medium-sized. V usage is TRBV6-1 and J usage is TRBJ2-7, with 9 bases lining up with TRBD2. V was pared by 2 bases and J by 6 bases, with 8 bases of the junction left unmatched. The germline V gene has CDR1 MNHNS and CDR2 SASEGT. This CDR3 has 15 residues. The CDR3 DNA is TGTGCCAGCAGTGAAAGTAGTAGCGGGAGTAGCGAGCAGTACTTC. It specifies CASSESSSGSSEQYF.

V gene TRBV29-1 combines with J gene TRBJ1-4; 8 bases are a match to TRBD1. The length of the CDR3 is 13 residues. V shed 7 bases, J shed 3 bases, and the junction held 4 bases outside the gene matches. Germline lookup yields CDR1 SQVTM and CDR2 ANQGSEA. CDR3 protein: CSAQQGANEKLFF. CDR3 nucleotides: TGCAGCGCCCAACAGGGGGCTAATGAAAAACTGTTTTTT.

This chain links TRBV5-6 with TRBJ2-3; TRBD1 agrees at 11 bases. Germline V lookup: CDR1 SGHDT, CDR2 YYEEEE. This CDR3 is built from 16 residues. Trimming cost V 5 bases and J 2 bases; bases outside gene matches: 7. CDR3: CASRRGTGGYTDTQYF. The CDR3 DNA is TGTGCCAGCAGACGGGGGACAGGGGGATACACAGATACGCAGTATTTT.